The T cell receptor (beta chain) under discussion was sequenced for a study of blood T cell repertoires in COVID-19. Study details: Acute and convalescent COVID-19 samples came from the United States, Italy and Spain. The cDNA or gDNA used as material had been derived from T cells, B-cell-depleted T cells, or PBMCs.

Trimming removed 0 bases at V and 0 bases at J, with 6 bases between. The CDR3 is 14 residues long. Looked up from germline, CDR1 is KGHSH and CDR2 is LQKENI. Study processing details: Amplification with reference gene primers provided the estimates of nucleated cell counts. Repertoires were generated with immunoSEQ multiplex PCR, while TCRdb's copy carries only in-frame clones and drops some. From that table come the V and J calls and clone size; the DNA was used to work out D and trimming. The top ten clones hold about 29% of a sample with about 150,000 clones, roughly four fifths of them seen once.

The sequence came from an older woman with acute or convalescent COVID-19. The J gene is TRBJ2-7, the V gene TRBV18; no definite D call. Sequencing was done on a sample of peripheral blood. CDR3 DNA: TGTGCCAGCTCACCACCACATGACTCCTACGAGCAGTACTTC. It is translated as CASSPPHDSYEQYF.